Listed below are T cell receptor beta chains from one sample, sequenced in a study of shared clonotypes between healthy human individuals. Data came from immunoSEQ multiplex PCR; TCRdb stores just in-frame clones and leaves some out. The sample lists almost 750,000 clones, 72% occurring once. Sequenced material: memory CD4+ T cells sorted from blood. These receptors were taken from a woman aged 25 to 39 in good health. The CDR3 runs from the conserved cysteine through the conserved F or W. D genes are given only for firm matches. Rows may omit the clone size; those that give it use once, few, many or a size class.

D	length	size	V	J	CDR3	DNA
-	15	-	TRBV7-2	TRBJ2-7	CASSLFGQGSYEQYF	TGTGCCAGCAGCTTATTTGGCCAGGGATCCTACGAGCAGTACTTC
-	11	-	TRBV28	TRBJ2-1	CASIVDNEQFF	TGTGCCAGCATAGTAGACAATGAGCAGTTCTTC
-	15	-	TRBV18	TRBJ2-7	CASSPRHTSSYEQYF	TGTGCCAGCTCACCACGGCACACCTCGTCCTACGAGCAGTACTTC
-	16	many	TRBV25-1	TRBJ1-4	CASSEWGRGPNEKLFF	TGTGCCAGCAGTGAATGGGGGCGCGGGCCTAATGAAAAACTGTTTTTT
-	15	-	TRBV6-1	TRBJ1-3	CASSVDDFSGNTIYF	TGTGCCAGCAGTGTCGATGACTTTTCTGGAAACACCATATATTTT
TRBD1	15	-	TRBV5-1	TRBJ2-7	CASRFGTGVAYEQYF	TGCGCCAGCCGGTTCGGGACAGGGGTAGCCTACGAGCAGTACTTC
TRBD2	16	-	TRBV11-2	TRBJ2-3	CASSLGTSGTTDTQYF	TGTGCCAGCAGCTTAGGGACTAGCGGGACTACAGATACGCAGTATTTT
-	15	once	TRBV5-1	TRBJ2-3	CASSLTGSSTDTQYF	TGCGCCAGCAGCTTGACAGGTTCCAGCACAGATACGCAGTATTTT
-	11	-	TRBV9	TRBJ1-2	CASSVELGYTF	TGTGCCAGCAGCGTAGAGCTTGGCTACACCTTC
TRBD2	16	many	TRBV14	TRBJ2-3	CASSQDWLAGRDTQYF	TGTGCCAGCAGCCAAGATTGGCTAGCGGGACGAGATACGCAGTATTTT
-	15	-	TRBV16	TRBJ1-4	CASSQWEGDNEKLFF	TGTGCCAGCAGCCAATGGGAAGGGGACAATGAAAAACTGTTTTTT
-	14	-	TRBV6-1	TRBJ1-3	CASSAANSGNTIYF	TGTGCCAGCAGTGCAGCTAACTCTGGAAACACCATATATTTT
TRBD1	14	few	TRBV5-1	TRBJ2-1	CASSLGTGGDEQFF	TGCGCCAGCAGCTTGGGGACAGGGGGCGATGAGCAGTTCTTC
TRBD2	17	-	TRBV5-1	TRBJ2-4	CASSFGNSGLAKNIQYF	TGCGCCAGCAGCTTTGGAAATAGCGGGCTAGCCAAAAACATTCAGTACTTC
-	15	-	TRBV19	TRBJ2-1	CATSQPRRSNNEQFF	TGTGCCACCTCACAACCCCGGAGGAGTAACAATGAGCAGTTCTTC
TRBD2	15	-	TRBV10-2	TRBJ2-7	CASTPGAGGSYEQYF	TGCGCCAGCACCCCAGGGGCGGGAGGATCCTACGAGCAGTACTTC
-	15	-	TRBV5-1	TRBJ1-4	CASSLWTTTNEKLFF	TGCGCCAGCAGCTTGTGGACTACAACTAATGAAAAACTGTTTTTT
-	13	-	TRBV6-1	TRBJ1-1	CASSAKQDTEAFF	TGTGCCAGCTCCGCAAAACAGGACACTGAAGCTTTCTTT